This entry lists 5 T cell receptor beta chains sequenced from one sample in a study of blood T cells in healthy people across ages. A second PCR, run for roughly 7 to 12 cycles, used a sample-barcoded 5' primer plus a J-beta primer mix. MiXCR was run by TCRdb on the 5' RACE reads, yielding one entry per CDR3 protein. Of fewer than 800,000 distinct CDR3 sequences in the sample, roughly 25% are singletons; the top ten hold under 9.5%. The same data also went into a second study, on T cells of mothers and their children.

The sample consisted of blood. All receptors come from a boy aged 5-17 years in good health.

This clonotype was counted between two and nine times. The CDR3 DNA is TGTGCTAGTGGTCTCGGACTAGCGGGAGAGGGGCCTATCGAGCAGTACTTC. It specifies CASGLGLAGEGPIEQYF. V usage is TRBV12-5 and J usage is TRBJ2-7; 13 bases line up with TRBD2. The CDR3 consists of 17 residues. The V and J ends lost 5 bases and 6 bases, in that order; junction bases with no gene match: 13. Germline CDR1 and CDR2: LGHNT and FRNRAP.

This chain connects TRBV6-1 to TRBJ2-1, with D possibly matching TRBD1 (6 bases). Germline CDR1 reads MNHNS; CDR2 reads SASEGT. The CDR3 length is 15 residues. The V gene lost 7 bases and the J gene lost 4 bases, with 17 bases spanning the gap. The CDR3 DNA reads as TGTGCCAGCATGGGCTCGGGACATAAGTACAATGAGCAGTTCTTC. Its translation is CASMGSGHKYNEQFF.

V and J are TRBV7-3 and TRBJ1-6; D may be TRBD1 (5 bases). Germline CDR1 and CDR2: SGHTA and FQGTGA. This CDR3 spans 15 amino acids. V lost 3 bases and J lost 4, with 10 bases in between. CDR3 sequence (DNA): TGTGCCAGCAGCTTGGCAGGGACTTATAATTCACCCCTCCACTTT. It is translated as CASSLAGTYNSPLHF.

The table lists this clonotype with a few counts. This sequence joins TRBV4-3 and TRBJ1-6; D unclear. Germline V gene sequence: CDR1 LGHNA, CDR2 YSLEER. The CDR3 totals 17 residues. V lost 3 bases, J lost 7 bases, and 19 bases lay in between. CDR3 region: CASSQNGGRLGNSPLHF. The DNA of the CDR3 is TGCGCCAGCAGCCAGAACGGCGGCAGGTTGGGGAATTCACCCCTCCACTTT.

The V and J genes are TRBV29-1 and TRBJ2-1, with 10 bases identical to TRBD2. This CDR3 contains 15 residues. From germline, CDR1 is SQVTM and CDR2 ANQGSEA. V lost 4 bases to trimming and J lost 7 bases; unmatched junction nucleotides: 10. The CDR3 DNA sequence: TGCAGCGTTGCTAGCGGGAGTGGGACAAAAAATGAGCAGTTCTTC. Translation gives CSVASGSGTKNEQFF.